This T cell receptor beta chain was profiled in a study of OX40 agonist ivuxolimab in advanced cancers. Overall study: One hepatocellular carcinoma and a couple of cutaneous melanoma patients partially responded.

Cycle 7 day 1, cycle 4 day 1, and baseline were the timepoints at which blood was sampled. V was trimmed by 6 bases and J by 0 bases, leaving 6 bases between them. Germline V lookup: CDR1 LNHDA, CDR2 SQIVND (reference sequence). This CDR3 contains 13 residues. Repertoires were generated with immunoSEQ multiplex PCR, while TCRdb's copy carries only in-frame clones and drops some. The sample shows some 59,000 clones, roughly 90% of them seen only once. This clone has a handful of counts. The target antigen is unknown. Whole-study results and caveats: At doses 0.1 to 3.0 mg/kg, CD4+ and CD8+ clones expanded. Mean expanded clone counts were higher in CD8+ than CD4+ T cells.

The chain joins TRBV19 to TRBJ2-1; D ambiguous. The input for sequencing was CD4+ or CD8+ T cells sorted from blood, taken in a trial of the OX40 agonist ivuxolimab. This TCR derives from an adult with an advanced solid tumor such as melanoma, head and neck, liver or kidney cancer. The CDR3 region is CASSYASYNEQFF. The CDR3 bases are TGTGCCAGTAGCTACGCCTCCTACAATGAGCAGTTCTTC.